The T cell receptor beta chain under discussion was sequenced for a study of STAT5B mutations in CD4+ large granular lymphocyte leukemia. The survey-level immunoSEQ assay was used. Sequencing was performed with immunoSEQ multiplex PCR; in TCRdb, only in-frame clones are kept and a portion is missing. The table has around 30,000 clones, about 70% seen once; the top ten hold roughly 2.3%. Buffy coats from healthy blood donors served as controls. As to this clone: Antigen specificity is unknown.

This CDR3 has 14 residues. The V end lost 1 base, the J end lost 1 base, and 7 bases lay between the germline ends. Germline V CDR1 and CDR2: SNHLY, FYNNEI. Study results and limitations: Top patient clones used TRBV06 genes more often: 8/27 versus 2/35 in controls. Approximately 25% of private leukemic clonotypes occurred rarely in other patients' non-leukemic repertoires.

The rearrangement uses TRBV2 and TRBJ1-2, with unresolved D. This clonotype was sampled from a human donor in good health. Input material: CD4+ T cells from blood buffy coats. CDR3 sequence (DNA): TGTGCCAGCAGTGAAGTTTCAGATAACTATGGCTACACCTTC. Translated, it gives CASSEVSDNYGYTF.